This T cell receptor beta chain came from a study of cytomegalovirus exposure and HLA in healthy donors. Study summary: Most donors, roughly 84% of 398 genotyped, fell in the Caucasian-associated ancestry cluster. Study observations and caveats: The classifier reportedly diagnosed cytomegalovirus status with high sensitivity and specificity. TCR sequences were mostly rare, though some public TCRs occurred in many donors. Reportedly, a later analysis found an Asian-associated ancestry cluster had fewer N-insertions than the approximately 600-donor mean.

V shed 5 bases and J shed 1 base, with 8 bases lying between them. The CDR3 spans 14 residues. Germline assignment: CDR1 LNHDA and CDR2 SQIVND (reference sequence). Vbeta (60) and Jbeta (13) primers were used in the PCR. Sequencing used immunoSEQ multiplex PCR; TCRdb keeps in-frame clones, though not all of them. The table records some 200,000 clones, approximately 78% of them present only once. As for this clone: Its specificity is unknown.

V and J are TRBV19 and TRBJ2-2, with D hard to call. Sequences were obtained from PBMCs. The receptor was isolated from a woman aged 50 to 60 in good health and CMV-seropositive. The CDR3 sequence: CASSVRQNTGELFF. In nucleotides, the CDR3 is TGTGCCAGTAGTGTGCGACAGAACACCGGGGAGCTGTTTTTT.